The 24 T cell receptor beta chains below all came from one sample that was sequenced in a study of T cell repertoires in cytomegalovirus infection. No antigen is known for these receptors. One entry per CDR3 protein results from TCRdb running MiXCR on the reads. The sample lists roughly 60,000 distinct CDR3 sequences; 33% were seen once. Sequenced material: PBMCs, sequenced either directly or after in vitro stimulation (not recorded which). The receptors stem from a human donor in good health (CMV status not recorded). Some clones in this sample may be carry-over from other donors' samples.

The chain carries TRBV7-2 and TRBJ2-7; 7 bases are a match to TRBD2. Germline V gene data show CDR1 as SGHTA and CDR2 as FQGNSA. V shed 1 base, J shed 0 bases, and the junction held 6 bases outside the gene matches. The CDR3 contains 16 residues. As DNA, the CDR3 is TGTGCCAGCAGCTTAGGCCGGCTAGCGGACTCCTACGAGCAGTACTTC. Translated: CASSLGRLADSYEQYF.

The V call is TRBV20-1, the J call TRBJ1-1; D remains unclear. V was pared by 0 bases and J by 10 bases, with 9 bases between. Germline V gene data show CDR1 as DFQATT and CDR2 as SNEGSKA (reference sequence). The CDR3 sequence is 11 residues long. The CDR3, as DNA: TGCAGTGCTAGAGATCGCCCCGGAGCTTTCTTT. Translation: CSARDRPGAFF.

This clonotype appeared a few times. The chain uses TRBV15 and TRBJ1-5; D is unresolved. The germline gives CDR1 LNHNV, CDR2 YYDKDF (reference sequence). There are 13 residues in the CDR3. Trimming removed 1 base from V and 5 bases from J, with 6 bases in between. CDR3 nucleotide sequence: TGTGCCACCAGCAGAGTAGCGTATCAGCCCCAGCATTTT. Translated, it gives CATSRVAYQPQHF.

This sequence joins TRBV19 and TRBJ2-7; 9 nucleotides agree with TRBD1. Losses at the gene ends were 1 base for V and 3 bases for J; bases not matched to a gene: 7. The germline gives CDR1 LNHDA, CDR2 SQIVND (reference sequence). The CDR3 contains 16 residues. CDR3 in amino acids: CASSIARTGASYEQYF. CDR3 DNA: TGTGCCAGTAGTATAGCCCGGACAGGGGCGAGCTACGAGCAGTACTTC.

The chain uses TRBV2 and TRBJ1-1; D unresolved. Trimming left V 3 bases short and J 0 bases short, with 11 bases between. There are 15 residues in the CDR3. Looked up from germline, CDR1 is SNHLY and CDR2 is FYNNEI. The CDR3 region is CASSDMSRVNTEAFF. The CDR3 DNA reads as TGTGCCAGCAGTGATATGTCGCGGGTGAACACTGAAGCTTTCTTT.

For the CDR3, the DNA is TGTGCCAGCAGTTTAGGCTTTTGGAAACAAGGACCCACTGAAGCTTTCTTT. It specifies CASSLGFWKQGPTEAFF. The chain couples TRBV28 to TRBJ1-1; D not certain. Germline-derived CDR1 and CDR2 are MDHEN and SYDVKM. Trimming removed 2 bases from V and 4 bases from J, with 20 bases in between. This CDR3 has 17 amino acids.

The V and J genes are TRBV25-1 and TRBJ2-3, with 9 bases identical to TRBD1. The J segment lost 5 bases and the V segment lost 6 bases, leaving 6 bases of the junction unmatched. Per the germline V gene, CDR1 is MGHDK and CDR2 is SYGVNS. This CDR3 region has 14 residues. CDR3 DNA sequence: TGTGCCAGCAGGGAAGGGACAGGGTTAGATACGCAGTATTTT. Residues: CASREGTGLDTQYF. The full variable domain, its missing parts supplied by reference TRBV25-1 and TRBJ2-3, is EADIYQTPRYLVIGTGKKITLECSQTMGHDKMYWYQQDPGMELHLIHYSYGVNSTEKGDLSSESTVSRIRTEHFPLTLESARPSHTSQYLCASREGTGLDTQYFGPGTRLTVL.

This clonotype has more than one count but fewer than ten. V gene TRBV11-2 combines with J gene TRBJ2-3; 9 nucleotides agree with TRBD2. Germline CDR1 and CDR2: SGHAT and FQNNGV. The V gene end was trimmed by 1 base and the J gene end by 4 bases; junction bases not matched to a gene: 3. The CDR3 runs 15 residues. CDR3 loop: CASSLAGGRADTQYF. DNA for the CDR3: TGTGCCAGCAGCTTAGCCGGCGGGAGGGCAGATACGCAGTATTTT.

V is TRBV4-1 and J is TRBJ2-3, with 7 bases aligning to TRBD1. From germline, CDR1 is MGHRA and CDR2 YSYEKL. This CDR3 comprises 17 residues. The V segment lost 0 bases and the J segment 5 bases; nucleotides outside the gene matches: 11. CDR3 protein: CASSQERLASGGDTQYF. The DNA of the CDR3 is TGCGCCAGCAGCCAAGAGCGTCTAGCCTCAGGGGGAGATACGCAGTATTTT.

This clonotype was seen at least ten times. CDR3 DNA: TGTGCCAGCAGCTTAGCAGGGTCTGGAAACACCATATATTTT. It yields the protein CASSLAGSGNTIYF. The chain carries TRBV7-2 and TRBJ1-3; D is undetermined. This CDR3 contains 14 residues. The ends were cut back, 0 bases at V and 1 base at J, with 4 bases in the middle. Germline V gene data show CDR1 as SGHTA and CDR2 as FQGNSA. The full variable domain, with the rest looked up from reference TRBV7-2 and TRBJ1-3, is GAGVSQSPSNKVTEKGKDVELRCDPISGHTALYWYRQSLGQGLEFLIYFQGNSAPDKSGLPSDRFSAERTGGSVSTLTIQRTQQEDSAVYLCASSLAGSGNTIYFGEGSWLTVV.

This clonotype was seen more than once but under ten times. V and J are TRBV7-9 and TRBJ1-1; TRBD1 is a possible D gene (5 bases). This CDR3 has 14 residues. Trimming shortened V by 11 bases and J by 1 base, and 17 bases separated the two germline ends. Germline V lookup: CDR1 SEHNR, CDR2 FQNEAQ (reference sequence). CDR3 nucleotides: TGTGCCCTTAGAAATCCAGGGACGAACACTGAAGCTTTCTTT. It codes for CALRNPGTNTEAFF.

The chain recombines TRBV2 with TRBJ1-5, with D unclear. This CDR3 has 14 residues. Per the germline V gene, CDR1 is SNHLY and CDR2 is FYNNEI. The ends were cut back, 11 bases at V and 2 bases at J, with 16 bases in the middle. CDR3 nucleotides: TGTGCCTCACAAAGAGAGCATGGCAATCAGCCCCAGCATTTT. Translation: CASQREHGNQPQHF.

The CDR3 DNA sequence: TGTGCCAGCAGCCAGGGGCCGACTAGCGGCTCGGAGCAGTTCTTC. Its protein product is CASSQGPTSGSEQFF. The chain is built from TRBV3-1 and TRBJ2-1, with 9 bases identical to TRBD2. The germline V gene encodes CDR1 LGHDT and CDR2 YNNKEL (reference sequence). The CDR3 covers 15 residues. The J segment lost 10 bases and the V segment lost 3 bases, leaving 10 bases of the junction unmatched.

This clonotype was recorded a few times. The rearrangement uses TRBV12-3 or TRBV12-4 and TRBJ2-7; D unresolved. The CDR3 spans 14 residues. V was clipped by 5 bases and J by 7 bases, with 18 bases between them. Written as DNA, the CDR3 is TGTGCCAGCAGTCCAAGGTTAAGCAGTAGGGAGCAGTACTTC. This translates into CASSPRLSSREQYF.

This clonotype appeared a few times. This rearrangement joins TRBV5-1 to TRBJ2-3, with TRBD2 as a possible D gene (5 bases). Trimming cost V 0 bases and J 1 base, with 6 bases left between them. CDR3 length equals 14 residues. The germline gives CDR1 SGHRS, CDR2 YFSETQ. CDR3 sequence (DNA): TGCGCCAGCAGCTTGGAGGAGGGCACAGATACGCAGTATTTT. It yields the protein CASSLEEGTDTQYF.

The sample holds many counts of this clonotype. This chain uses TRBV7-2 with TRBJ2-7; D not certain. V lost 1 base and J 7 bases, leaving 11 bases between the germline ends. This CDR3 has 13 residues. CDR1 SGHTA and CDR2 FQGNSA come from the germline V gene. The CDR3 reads CASSLVAAREQYF. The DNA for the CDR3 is TGTGCCAGCAGCTTAGTGGCAGCGCGGGAGCAGTACTTC.

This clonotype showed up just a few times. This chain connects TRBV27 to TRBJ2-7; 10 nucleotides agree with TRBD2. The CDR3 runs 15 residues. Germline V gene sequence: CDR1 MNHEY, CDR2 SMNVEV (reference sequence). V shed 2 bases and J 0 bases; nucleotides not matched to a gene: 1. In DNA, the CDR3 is TGTGCCAGCAGTTTACTAGCGGGGGTCTCCTACGAGCAGTACTTC. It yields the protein CASSLLAGVSYEQYF.

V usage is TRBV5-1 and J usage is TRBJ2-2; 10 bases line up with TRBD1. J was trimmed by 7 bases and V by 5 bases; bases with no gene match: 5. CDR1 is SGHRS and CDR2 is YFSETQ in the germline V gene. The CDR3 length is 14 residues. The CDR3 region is CASSLDRGFGELFF. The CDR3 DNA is TGCGCCAGCAGTCTGGACAGGGGGTTCGGGGAGCTGTTTTTT. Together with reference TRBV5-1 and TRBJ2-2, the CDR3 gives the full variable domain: KAGVTQTPRYLIKTRGQQVTLSCSPISGHRSVSWYQQTPGQGLQFLFEYFSETQRNKGNFPGRFSGRQFSNSRSEMNVSTLELGDSALYLCASSLDRGFGELFFGEGSRLTVL.

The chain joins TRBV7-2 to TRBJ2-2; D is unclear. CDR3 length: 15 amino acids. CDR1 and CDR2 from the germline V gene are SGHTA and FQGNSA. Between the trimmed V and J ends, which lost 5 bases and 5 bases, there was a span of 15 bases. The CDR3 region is CASSPSLGYTGELFF. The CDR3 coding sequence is TGTGCCAGCAGCCCCTCTTTGGGCTATACCGGGGAGCTGTTTTTT.

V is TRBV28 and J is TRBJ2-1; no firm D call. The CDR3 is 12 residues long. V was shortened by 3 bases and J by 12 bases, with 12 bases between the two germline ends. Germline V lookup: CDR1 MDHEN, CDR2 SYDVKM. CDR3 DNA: TGTGCCAGCAGTTTTATGGCCCCCGGGCAGTTCTTC. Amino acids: CASSFMAPGQFF.

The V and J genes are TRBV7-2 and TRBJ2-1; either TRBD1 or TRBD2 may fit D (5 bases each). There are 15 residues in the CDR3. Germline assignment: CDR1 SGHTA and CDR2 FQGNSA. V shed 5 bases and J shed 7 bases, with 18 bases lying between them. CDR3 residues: CASSRGTSARNEQFF. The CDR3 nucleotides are TGTGCCAGCAGCCGGGGCACATCTGCGCGGAATGAGCAGTTCTTC.

The CDR3 spells CASSLGGGLAFF. The CDR3 DNA reads TGTGCCAGCAGTTTAGGGGGGGGGTTAGCTTTCTTT. The V and J genes are TRBV12-3 or TRBV12-4 and TRBJ1-1; the D gene is possibly TRBD1 (5 bases). This CDR3 is built from 12 residues. The V end lost 1 base, the J end lost 10 bases, and 10 bases lay between the germline ends.

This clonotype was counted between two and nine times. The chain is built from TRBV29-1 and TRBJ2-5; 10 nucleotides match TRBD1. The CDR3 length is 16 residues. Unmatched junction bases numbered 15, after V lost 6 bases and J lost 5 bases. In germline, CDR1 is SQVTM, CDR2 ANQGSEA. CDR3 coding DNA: TGCAGCGTCACCGGACAGGGGGTTGCAACCGGGGAGACCCAGTACTTC. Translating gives CSVTGQGVATGETQYF.

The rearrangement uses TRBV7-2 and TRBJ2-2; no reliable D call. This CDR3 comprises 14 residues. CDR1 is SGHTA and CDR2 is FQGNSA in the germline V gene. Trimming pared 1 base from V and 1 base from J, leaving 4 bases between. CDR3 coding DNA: TGTGCCAGCAGCTTAGGCAGGAACACCGGGGAGCTGTTTTTT. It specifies CASSLGRNTGELFF.